This TCR beta chain was observed in a study of human T cells and chemical hapten exposure. From the RACE reads, TCRdb called clonotypes with MiXCR, one entry per CDR3 protein. The repertoire has around 130,000 distinct CDR3 sequences, around 11% of them found once; the top ten carry around 1.4%. In regard to this clonotype: Its cognate antigen is unknown.

Time point described: patch test 2, 6 weeks after DPC sensitization. Treatment indicated: therapeutic diphenylcyclopropenone sensitization with weekly scalp DPC. This CDR3 contains 12 residues. With 6 bases removed from V and 5 bases from J, the gap between germline ends came to 10 bases. Study-level results: Patch test score was positively correlated with the counts of PT1 expanded TCRs. Alopecia in the donors means their immune response may deviate from healthy people's.

The sample here was whole blood, taken in connection with sensitization to the hapten diphenylcyclopropenone (DPC). The source of this sequence is a woman in her forties or fifties with alopecia areata. Some clones in this sample may be carry-over from other donors' samples. The genes are TRBV12-3 or TRBV12-4 and TRBJ2-5; a weak D match, TRBD1 (5 bases). This CDR3 is CASSQGVETQYF. In DNA form, the CDR3 reads TGTGCCAGCAGCCAAGGGGTTGAGACCCAGTACTTC.